This is a list of T cell receptor beta chains from one sample in a study of a mutant IDH1 vaccine in newly diagnosed glioma. These receptors have no identified antigens. TCRdb keeps only in-frame clones here, not all; method: immunoSEQ multiplex PCR. The table shows 30,000 to 35,000 clones, with nearly 90% occurring only once. The sequences come from PBMCs, collected from a glioma patient whose treatment included an IDH1 peptide vaccine. All receptors come from a man younger than 35 with glioma. Each CDR3 is given with its conserved first and last residue. D genes are given only for firm matches. Size values are once, few and many counts, or a class for expanded clones, and some rows have none.

J,D,size,V,CDR3,DNA
TRBJ2-4,TRBD1,.,TRBV27,CASRMTGPKNIQYF,TGTGCCAGCAGAATGACAGGGCCCAAAAACATTCAGTACTTC
TRBJ2-1,TRBD2,few,TRBV27,CASSLGTSGREPYNEQFF,TGTGCCAGCAGTTTAGGGACTAGCGGGAGGGAACCCTACAATGAGCAGTTCTTC
TRBJ1-3,.,.,TRBV4-3,CASSQETTPGQLSGNTIYF,TGCGCCAGCAGCCAAGAAACTACCCCAGGGCAGCTCTCTGGAAACACCATATATTTT
TRBJ2-5,TRBD2,.,TRBV30,CAWKGLAGQLWAQETQYF,TGTGCCTGGAAGGGACTAGCGGGCCAACTGTGGGCCCAAGAGACCCAGTACTTC
TRBJ1-5,.,.,TRBV19,CASSEFTGPPQHF,TGTGCCAGTAGTGAGTTTACAGGACCACCCCAGCATTTT
TRBJ1-1,TRBD1,.,TRBV5-8,CASSPTAGQGDTEAFF,TGTGCCAGCAGCCCCACCGCTGGACAGGGCGACACTGAAGCTTTCTTT
TRBJ2-3,.,.,TRBV10-3,CAISRDGVTDTQYF,TGTGCCATCAGCCGGGACGGAGTCACAGATACGCAGTATTTT
TRBJ2-3,TRBD1,.,TRBV7-8,CASSLFGQGTDTQYF,TGTGCCAGCAGCCTGTTCGGACAGGGAACAGATACGCAGTATTTT
TRBJ1-1,TRBD1,.,TRBV27,CASSDRQGPTEAFF,TGTGCCAGCAGCGATAGACAGGGGCCCACTGAAGCTTTCTTT
TRBJ2-1,TRBD2,.,TRBV29-1,CSVEPSGTRSYNEQFF,TGCAGCGTTGAACCTAGCGGGACCCGATCCTACAATGAGCAGTTCTTC
TRBJ2-7,.,.,TRBV6-5,CASSYIPGVAYEQYF,TGTGCCAGCAGTTACATCCCAGGGGTGGCCTACGAGCAGTACTTC
TRBJ2-7,.,.,TRBV13,CASMGAPQGEQYF,TGTGCCAGCATGGGGGCCCCCCAGGGCGAGCAGTACTTC
TRBJ1-1,TRBD1,.,TRBV4-1,CASSLGGQLNTEAFF,TGCGCCAGCAGCCTAGGGGGACAGTTGAACACTGAAGCTTTCTTT
TRBJ2-3,TRBD2,.,TRBV19,CASRKLADPLYTQYF,TGTGCCAGTAGAAAACTAGCGGACCCCTTGTATACGCAGTATTTT
TRBJ1-6,.,once,TRBV7-8,CASSLAARGGSPLHF,TGTGCCAGCAGCTTAGCGGCCAGGGGAGGCTCACCCCTCCACTTT
TRBJ1-5,.,.,TRBV30,CAWSVGGKGNQPQHF,TGTGCCTGGAGTGTCGGGGGGAAGGGCAATCAGCCCCAGCATTTT
TRBJ2-7,.,.,TRBV30,CAWSSGRAEQYF,TGTGCCTGGAGTTCGGGACGGGCCGAGCAGTACTTC
TRBJ1-2,.,.,TRBV30,CAWSPFQKNYGYTF,TGTGCCTGGAGTCCGTTTCAGAAGAACTATGGCTACACCTTC
TRBJ2-7,TRBD2,.,TRBV7-9,CASSSGTSGKENGKYF,TGTGCCAGCAGCTCAGGGACTAGCGGGAAAGAGAACGGGAAGTACTTC
TRBJ1-2,.,.,TRBV9,CASSEGSGYGYTF,TGTGCCAGCAGCGAAGGGTCAGGCTATGGCTACACCTTC
TRBJ1-2,TRBD1,.,TRBV15,CATSRRTGAYGYTF,TGTGCCACCAGCAGAAGGACAGGTGCCTATGGCTACACCTTC
TRBJ1-4,TRBD1,.,TRBV5-5,CASSLRGQGNEKLFF,TGTGCCAGCAGCTTGAGGGGACAGGGCAATGAAAAACTGTTTTTT
TRBJ1-1,.,.,TRBV4-3,CASSQGRVLNTEAFF,TGCGCCAGCAGCCAAGGACGGGTTTTGAACACTGAAGCTTTCTTT
TRBJ2-1,TRBD2,.,TRBV2,CASRGGLAGSDEQFF,TGTGCCAGCAGAGGGGGACTAGCGGGATCGGATGAGCAGTTCTTC
TRBJ1-1,.,.,TRBV7-3,CASSREAGSVAFF,TGTGCCAGCAGCCGGGAAGCCGGCAGCGTGGCTTTCTTT
TRBJ2-4,.,.,TRBV4-1,CASSHPQGIQYF,TGCGCCAGCAGCCACCCCCAGGGCATTCAGTACTTC
TRBJ2-7,.,once,TRBV27,CASSLSSDYEQYF,TGTGCCAGCAGTTTAAGCAGCGACTACGAGCAGTACTTC
TRBJ2-7,.,.,TRBV6-1,CASSEAGGTSVYEQYF,TGTGCCAGCAGTGAAGCCGGGGGCACGTCGGTCTACGAGCAGTACTTC
TRBJ2-7,TRBD1,.,TRBV6-5,CASSRGPGGEQYF,TGTGCCAGCAGCCGGGGACCAGGGGGCGAGCAGTACTTC
TRBJ1-1,TRBD1,once,TRBV18,CASSGRDRGFAEAFF,TGTGCCAGCTCAGGCCGGGACAGGGGGTTCGCTGAAGCTTTCTTT
TRBJ1-1,.,once,TRBV7-2,CASSLGQAREAFF,TGTGCCAGCAGCTTAGGACAGGCCCGCGAAGCTTTCTTT
TRBJ1-5,.,once,TRBV15,CATSSALRGRSNQPQHF,TGTGCCACCAGCAGCGCCCTACGAGGGAGAAGCAATCAGCCCCAGCATTTT
TRBJ1-1,.,.,TRBV29-1,CSVGAGVNTEAFF,TGCAGCGTTGGAGCGGGTGTGAACACTGAAGCTTTCTTT
TRBJ2-3,TRBD2,once,TRBV27,CASRHFAGGVTSTDTQYF,TGTGCCAGCAGGCACTTTGCGGGGGGTGTTACTAGCACAGATACGCAGTATTTT
TRBJ2-7,.,.,TRBV27,CASSTVGIPYEQYF,TGTGCCAGCAGTACGGTAGGGATCCCCTACGAGCAGTACTTC
TRBJ1-4,TRBD1,.,TRBV19,CASSPQGAINEKLFF,TGTGCCAGCAGCCCCCAGGGGGCAATTAATGAAAAACTGTTTTTT
TRBJ1-4,.,few,TRBV5-1,CASSSEWQRNEKLFF,TGCGCCAGCAGCTCAGAATGGCAGAGAAATGAAAAACTGTTTTTT
TRBJ2-7,.,.,TRBV9,CASSVFAGGDEQYF,TGTGCCAGCAGCGTGTTTGCGGGCGGGGACGAGCAGTACTTC
TRBJ2-5,TRBD2,.,TRBV6-1,CASRVAGVQETQYF,TGTGCCAGCAGGGTAGCGGGAGTGCAAGAGACCCAGTACTTC
TRBJ1-2,.,.,TRBV28,CASSSNYGYTF,TGTGCCAGCAGCAGCAACTATGGCTACACCTTC
TRBJ1-3,TRBD1,.,TRBV7-2,CASSSGTGGFGNTIYF,TGTGCCAGCAGCTCAGGGACAGGGGGCTTTGGAAACACCATATATTTT
TRBJ1-1,.,.,TRBV29-1,CSVVGGNLNTEAFF,TGCAGCGTTGTTGGGGGGAACTTGAACACTGAAGCTTTCTTT
TRBJ1-5,TRBD1,.,TRBV28,CASSEGASQPQHF,TGTGCCAGTTCCGAGGGGGCGAGTCAGCCCCAGCATTTT
TRBJ2-2,.,.,TRBV4-1,CASSLFDPGTGELFF,TGCGCCAGCAGCCTCTTTGATCCGGGGACCGGGGAGCTGTTTTTT
TRBJ2-5,.,.,TRBV30,CAWSSQETQYF,TGTGCCTGGAGCTCCCAAGAGACCCAGTACTTC
TRBJ1-5,.,.,TRBV5-5,CASSLVAGNQPQHF,TGTGCCAGCAGCTTGGTGGCGGGCAATCAGCCCCAGCATTTT
TRBJ1-2,.,.,TRBV29-1,CSVSSTGPYGYTF,TGCAGCGTTTCGTCGACAGGTCCCTATGGCTACACCTTC
TRBJ2-7,.,.,TRBV27,CASSLAGQFHEQYF,TGTGCCAGCAGTTTAGCCGGACAGTTCCACGAGCAGTACTTC
TRBJ2-1,.,.,TRBV5-1,CASSLALGNEQFF,TGCGCCAGCAGCTTAGCGCTAGGCAATGAGCAGTTCTTC
TRBJ2-7,.,.,TRBV19,CASSRTLNSGEQYF,TGTGCCAGTAGTAGGACACTAAATTCGGGGGAGCAGTACTTC
TRBJ1-4,.,.,TRBV4-1,CASSQPGPLGEKLFF,TGCGCCAGCAGCCAGCCGGGACCCCTGGGGGAAAAACTGTTTTTT
TRBJ2-3,TRBD2,.,TRBV30,CAGKGAGSTDTQYF,TGTGCCGGAAAGGGAGCGGGGAGCACAGATACGCAGTATTTT
TRBJ2-5,.,.,TRBV20-1,CSEGSETQYF,TGCAGTGAGGGGAGCGAGACCCAGTACTTC
TRBJ1-4,.,.,TRBV5-1,CASSLDGEGYEKLFF,TGCGCCAGCAGCTTGGATGGAGAGGGGTATGAAAAACTGTTTTTT
TRBJ1-3,.,.,TRBV30,CAWEFSSARNTIYF,TGTGCCTGGGAATTCTCCTCGGCAAGAAACACCATATATTTT